Sequencing of this T cell receptor (beta chain) was carried out in a study of CD8 T cells in Susac syndrome. Per germline, CDR1 LNHDA and CDR2 SQIVND (reference sequence). The J segment lost 5 bases and the V segment lost 7 bases, leaving 10 bases of the junction unmatched. The CDR3 covers 15 residues. TCR beta sequences were obtained from blood CD8+ and CD4+ T cells. The healthy controls were matched to patients by age and sex. The CD8+ and CD4+ T cells were negatively isolated, with the TEMRA cells enriched by FACS. Random hexamers were used to reverse transcribe the RNA input (about 0.45 to 1 ug). The immunoSEQ assay covered 54 Vbeta and 13 Jbeta segments for CDR3. TCRdb itself ran the immunoSEQ multiplex PCR reads through MiXCR, one entry per CDR3 protein. The top ten clones hold about 0.1% of a sample with around 190,000 distinct CDR3 sequences, 85% to 95% of them seen once.

Source material: CD4+ T cells from PBMCs. This chain joins TRBV19 and TRBJ2-3; 9 nucleotides align to TRBD1. The source of this sequence is a human donor in good health. CDR3 protein: CASTTLDRGEDTQYF. CDR3 coding DNA: TGTGCCAGTACGACGCTGGACAGGGGTGAAGATACGCAGTATTTT.